These 8 T cell receptor beta chains share one sample of origin, sequenced in a study of CD8 T cells in Susac syndrome. The RNA, about 0.5 to 1 ug, was put through reverse transcription using random hexamers. TCRdb used MiXCR to reprocess the immunoSEQ multiplex PCR reads, holding one entry per CDR3 protein. The table shows tens of thousands of distinct CDR3 sequences, with about 91% occurring only once. Material for sequencing was CD8+ T cells from PBMCs. The source of these receptors is a human donor with multiple sclerosis.

The chain employs TRBV9 and TRBJ2-5, with 8 bases lining up with TRBD1. Germline V gene lookup returns CDR1 SGDLS and CDR2 YYNGEE. Unmatched junction bases numbered 5, after V lost 3 bases and J lost 10 bases. The CDR3 totals 12 residues. The CDR3 protein is CASSGTGGIQYF. The CDR3 coding sequence is TGTGCCAGCAGCGGAACAGGGGGTATCCAGTACTTC.

CDR3 loop: CASSMLSADYSNQPQHF. The CDR3 nucleotides read TGTGCCAGTAGTATGTTGTCAGCCGATTATAGCAATCAGCCCCAGCATTTT. The rearrangement uses TRBV19 and TRBJ1-5; D is unresolved. Between the trimmed V and J ends, which lost 3 bases and 0 bases, there was a span of 15 bases. Germline lookup yields CDR1 LNHDA and CDR2 SQIVND (reference sequence). CDR3 length: 17 amino acids.

The chain links TRBV28 to TRBJ2-2; D perhaps matches TRBD2 (7 bases). Per germline, CDR1 MDHEN and CDR2 SYDVKM. V was pared by 5 bases and J by 5 bases, with 18 bases between. This CDR3 comprises 16 residues. CDR3 nucleotide sequence: TGTGCCAGCAGTATCCTTCCGGAGGGGGGGACCGGGGAGCTGTTTTTT. This codes for CASSILPEGGTGELFF.

The rearrangement links TRBV5-8 to TRBJ1-2; possible D gene TRBD1, 5 bases. The CDR3 totals 13 residues. Germline CDR1 SGHTS, CDR2 YDEGEE. V was cut by 0 bases and J by 4 bases, with 7 bases left in between. Here the CDR3 DNA reads TGTGCCAGCAGCTTGGAACAGGTCTATGGCTACACCTTC. This sequence encodes CASSLEQVYGYTF.

The chain uses TRBV13 and TRBJ2-1; D is perhaps TRBD2 (6 bases). This CDR3 has 16 residues. Germline-derived CDR1 and CDR2 are PRHDT and FYEKMQ (reference sequence). Trimming took 0 bases from V and 7 from J, leaving 16 bases between them. The CDR3 spells CASSLGTSKWGNEQFF. CDR3 DNA: TGTGCCAGCAGCTTAGGCACTAGCAAGTGGGGGAATGAGCAGTTCTTC.

The chain employs TRBV19 and TRBJ2-1, with 8 bases aligning to TRBD2. The CDR3 sequence is 15 residues long. With V trimmed by 5 bases and J by 7 bases, 10 bases remained unmatched. Germline assignment: CDR1 LNHDA and CDR2 SQIVND (reference sequence). Here the CDR3 DNA reads TGTGCCAGTAGTGAAAGGACTAGCCCGGAGAATGAGCAGTTCTTC. Its protein is CASSERTSPENEQFF.

J is TRBJ1-1 and V is TRBV19; D remains unclear. The germline CDR1 and CDR2 sequences are LNHDA and SQIVND (reference sequence). This CDR3 region has 13 residues. Trimming left V 3 bases short and J 3 bases short, with 8 bases between. The CDR3 is CASSMRTHTEAFF. DNA for the CDR3: TGTGCCAGTAGTATGAGGACCCACACTGAAGCTTTCTTT.

V is TRBV3-1 and J is TRBJ1-4; D ambiguous. V was pared by 0 bases and J by 4 bases, with 9 bases between. Germline V lookup: CDR1 LGHDT, CDR2 YNNKEL (reference sequence). This CDR3 is built from 15 residues. CDR3 amino acids: CASSQEPAINEKLFF. The CDR3 coding sequence is TGTGCCAGCAGCCAAGAACCCGCTATTAATGAAAAACTGTTTTTT.